One TCR beta chain is described in this entry. Its antigen is unknown. The missing CDR3 end, 3 residues past where the read stops, is filled in from the germline J gene. The sample comes from a study of T cells in women clearing cervical HPV infection. Study-wide points: A classifier using richness and V gene abundances reached an AUC of over 0.75.

This CDR3 contains 12 residues. Germline V gene sequence: CDR1 DFQATT, CDR2 SNEGSKA (reference sequence). The V end lost 5 bases, the J end lost 1 base, and 8 bases lay between the germline ends. TCRdb's copy holds only in-frame clones and misses some; the assay was immunoSEQ multiplex PCR. In total, the table holds roughly 30,000 clones. The sequencing sample was made of blood buffy coat. The TCR was taken from a woman between 18 and 70 years old with a cervical HPV16 infection that either progressed to CIN3+ or cleared (not recorded which). The chain employs TRBV20-1 and TRBJ1-1, with no clear D. The CDR3 region is CSALGGNTEAFF. CDR3 bases read: TGCAGTGCTTTAGGCGGGAACACTGAA.